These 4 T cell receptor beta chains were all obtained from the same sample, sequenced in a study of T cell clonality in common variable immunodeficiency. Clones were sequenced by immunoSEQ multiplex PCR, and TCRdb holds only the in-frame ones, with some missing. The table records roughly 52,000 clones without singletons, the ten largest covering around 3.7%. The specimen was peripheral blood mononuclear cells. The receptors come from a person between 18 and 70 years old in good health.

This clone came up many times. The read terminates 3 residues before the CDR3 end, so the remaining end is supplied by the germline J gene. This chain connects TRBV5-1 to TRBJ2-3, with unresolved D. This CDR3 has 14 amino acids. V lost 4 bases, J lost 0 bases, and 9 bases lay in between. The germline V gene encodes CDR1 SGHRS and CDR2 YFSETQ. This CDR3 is CASSQDSSTDTQYF. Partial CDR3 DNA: TGCGCCAGCAGCCAAGACTCAAGCACAGATACG.

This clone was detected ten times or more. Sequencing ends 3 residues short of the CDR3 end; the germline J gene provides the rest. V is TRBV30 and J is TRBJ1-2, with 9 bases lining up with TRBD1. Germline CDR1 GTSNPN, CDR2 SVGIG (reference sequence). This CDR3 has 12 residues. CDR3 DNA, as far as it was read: TGTGCCCGCCTTACAGGGGGCGGGGGC. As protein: CARLTGGGG. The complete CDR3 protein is CARLTGGGGYTF.

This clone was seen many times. CDR3 loop: CATRGLSDTGELFF. Partial CDR3 DNA: TGTGCCACAAGGGGACTATCCGACACCGGGGAG. This sequence joins TRBV10-3 and TRBJ2-2, with TRBD2 matching over 7 bases. The sequence runs out 3 residues before the end of the CDR3; the remainder is reconstructed from the germline J gene. The V gene end was trimmed by 10 bases and the J gene end by 3 bases; junction bases not matched to a gene: 8. The CDR3 covers 14 residues. In germline, CDR1 is ENHRY, CDR2 SYGVKD.

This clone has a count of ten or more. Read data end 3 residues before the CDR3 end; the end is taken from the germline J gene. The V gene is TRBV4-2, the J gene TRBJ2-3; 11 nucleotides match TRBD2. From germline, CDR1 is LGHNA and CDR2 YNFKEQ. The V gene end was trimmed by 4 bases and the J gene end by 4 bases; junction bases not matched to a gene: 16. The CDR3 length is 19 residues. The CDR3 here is CASSPRGRTSGRQADTQYF. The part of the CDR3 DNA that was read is TGTGCCAGCAGCCCCAGAGGTAGAACTAGCGGGAGACAGGCAGATACG.